The TCR beta chain described here comes from a study of shared clonotypes between healthy human individuals. General study results and limits: Naive subsets usually exceeded memory subsets in estimated richness.

Comments on this clone: The antigen remains unidentified.

Looked up from germline, CDR1 is MDHEN and CDR2 is SYDVKM. The CDR3 is 15 amino acids. Trimming cost V 1 base and J 1 base, with 10 bases left between them. Measured with immunoSEQ multiplex PCR; TCRdb has only the in-frame clones, and not every one. Of roughly 2 million clones in the sample, 95% are singletons; the top ten hold around 0.13%. The specimen was naive CD4+ T cells sorted from blood. As for subset: CD45RA+ positively selected. The chain employs TRBV28 and TRBJ1-1, with D possibly matching TRBD1 (5 bases). The clonotype originates from a man between 18 and 29 years old in good health. Here the CDR3 DNA reads TGTGCCAGCAGTTTATCCGGTGGGGGGAACACTGAAGCTTTCTTT. This sequence encodes CASSLSGGGNTEAFF.